Presented here are 20 T cell receptor beta chains from one specimen sequenced in a study of identical twins. TCRdb called the 5' RACE reads again in MiXCR, with one record for every CDR3 protein. The sample includes hundreds of thousands of distinct CDR3 sequences, roughly a tenth seen only once; the top ten take 5% to 6%. The specimen sequenced was memory (CD45RO+) T cells sorted from blood. Receptors were obtained from a woman between 18 and 29 years old in good health.

Ten or more counts support this clonotype. The chain uses TRBV3-1 and TRBJ2-1; D ambiguous. The germline V and J ends were trimmed by 4 bases and 9 bases, with 13 bases remaining between them. The CDR3 is made up of 13 amino acids. Germline V lookup: CDR1 LGHDT, CDR2 YNNKEL (reference sequence). The CDR3 region is CASSLYGDIEQFF. Written as DNA, the CDR3 is TGTGCCAGCAGCCTCTACGGTGACATTGAGCAGTTCTTC.

The sample holds a few counts of this clonotype. The chain links TRBV27 to TRBJ2-4; TRBD1 agrees at 8 bases. The CDR3 totals 14 residues. The germline CDR1 and CDR2 sequences are MNHEY and SMNVEV (reference sequence). With V trimmed by 6 bases and J by 12 bases, 13 bases remained unmatched. The CDR3 DNA sequence: TGTGCCAGCAGCTTTACAACAGGGGGAGAGTCTCAGTACTTC. It codes for CASSFTTGGESQYF.

This clonotype occurred many times. The gene calls are TRBV15 and TRBJ2-3; D remains ambiguous. V lost 5 bases and J 2 bases, leaving 11 bases between the germline ends. The CDR3 is 14 amino acids. From germline, CDR1 is LNHNV and CDR2 YYDKDF (reference sequence). The chain's CDR3 is CATSPRHNTDTQYF. For the CDR3, the DNA is TGTGCCACCAGCCCCCGACACAACACAGATACGCAGTATTTT.

Within the sample, this clonotype is medium-sized. The chain uses TRBV27 and TRBJ2-1; 7 positions agree with TRBD2. CDR1 is MNHEY, CDR2 SMNVEV, per germline (reference sequence). The V and J ends lost 5 bases and 5 bases, in that order; junction bases with no gene match: 12. This CDR3 has 16 amino acids. CDR3 in DNA: TGTGCCAGCAGTCTCCCCTTGGGGGGGGGAAACAATGAGCAGTTCTTC. It yields the protein CASSLPLGGGNNEQFF.

The V and J genes are TRBV7-2 and TRBJ2-7; no firm D call. The germline CDR1 and CDR2 sequences are SGHTA and FQGNSA. The CDR3 spans 12 residues. V dropped 1 base and J dropped 2 bases, with 3 bases sitting between them. Here the CDR3 DNA reads TGTGCCAGCAGCTTAGTTACCTACGAGCAGTACTTC. This gives the protein CASSLVTYEQYF.

This clonotype was recorded a few times. This chain links TRBV7-9 with TRBJ1-2; D gene uncertain. CDR3 length equals 15 residues. Germline CDR1 reads SEHNR; CDR2 reads FQNEAQ (reference sequence). The V gene lost 11 bases and the J gene lost 6 bases, with 25 bases spanning the gap. The CDR3 coding sequence is TGTGCCGGCGTGAAGCAGGCAGGCGAGATCAATGGCTACACCTTC. This encodes CAGVKQAGEINGYTF.

The sample holds a few counts of this clonotype. This chain's CDR3 is CASKRLGDDETQYF. The CDR3 nucleotides read TGCGCCAGCAAGCGGTTAGGGGACGATGAGACCCAGTACTTC. This sequence joins TRBV10-2 and TRBJ2-5; D is possibly TRBD1 or TRBD2 (5 bases each). This CDR3 region has 14 residues. Trimming removed 7 bases from V and 5 bases from J, with 17 bases in between. Germline CDR1 and CDR2: WSHSY and SAAADI.

This clonotype was counted ten times or more. The rearrangement joins TRBV7-2 to TRBJ2-5; 8 bases agree with TRBD2. The CDR3 runs to 16 residues. Germline CDR1 reads SGHTA; CDR2 reads FQGNSA. Losses at the gene ends were 5 bases for V and 6 bases for J; bases not matched to a gene: 14. Here the CDR3 reads CASSDTGTSLAKTQYF. The CDR3, as DNA: TGTGCCAGCAGCGATACCGGGACTAGTTTGGCGAAGACCCAGTACTTC.

The gene calls are TRBV4-1 and TRBJ1-1; D is perhaps TRBD1 (5 bases). Per the germline V gene, CDR1 is MGHRA and CDR2 is YSYEKL. The CDR3 loop spans 17 amino acids. V was pared by 1 base and J by 1 base, with 16 bases between. The CDR3 protein is CASSQGGPWGQNTEAFF. CDR3 coding DNA: TGCGCCAGCAGCCAAGGTGGTCCCTGGGGCCAGAACACTGAAGCTTTCTTT.

The CDR3 DNA reads TGTGCCAGCAGCCAGCAGGTACCGGGGGGGCCTGGTAGTGAGCAGTTCTTC. Translating it yields CASSQQVPGGPGSEQFF. The rearrangement links TRBV3-1 to TRBJ2-1; 8 positions agree with TRBD2. The germline V gene encodes CDR1 LGHDT and CDR2 YNNKEL (reference sequence). V was pared by 3 bases and J by 9 bases, with 16 bases of the junction left unmatched. This CDR3 is 17 amino acids long.

This clonotype came up many times. The chain joins TRBV12-3 or TRBV12-4 to TRBJ1-2; a possible D gene is TRBD1 (6 bases). CDR3 length: 14 amino acids. V lost 5 bases and J 5 bases, leaving 15 bases between the germline ends. Written as DNA, the CDR3 is TGTGCCAGCAGTCCCCTCCGGGGGGCTTATGGCTACACCTTC. As protein: CASSPLRGAYGYTF.

Many counts were recorded for this clonotype. The rearrangement uses TRBV5-1 and TRBJ2-3; D is possibly TRBD2 (6 bases). CDR3 size: 15 residues. V lost 2 bases to trimming and J lost 2 bases, with 12 bases between them. Germline V CDR1 and CDR2: SGHRS, YFSETQ. CDR3 region: CASSLTGRNTDTQYF. The CDR3 DNA reads as TGCGCCAGCAGCTTAACGGGGAGGAACACAGATACGCAGTATTTT.

This clonotype turned up a few times. The CDR3 nucleotides read TGTGCCAGCACTTCCCGGGACAGCCAAGAGACCCAGTACTTC. This encodes CASTSRDSQETQYF. This chain joins TRBV5-6 and TRBJ2-5, with TRBD1 identical over 7 bases. Germline CDR1 reads SGHDT; CDR2 reads YYEEEE. This CDR3 contains 14 residues. The ends lost 6 bases at V and 1 base at J; junction bases unmatched: 6.

V gene TRBV6-2 or TRBV6-3 combines with J gene TRBJ1-1, with D unresolved. Trimming removed 7 bases from V and 7 bases from J, with 16 bases in between. The CDR3 consists of 13 residues. CDR1 is MNHEY and CDR2 is SVGEGT in the germline V gene. CDR3 amino acids: CASTHPWESEAFF. The CDR3 nucleotides read TGTGCCAGCACCCACCCATGGGAGAGTGAAGCTTTCTTT.

This clonotype was detected many times. The CDR3 sequence: CATSDPQGTSTDTQYF. The CDR3 DNA sequence: TGTGCCACCAGTGACCCCCAGGGGACTTCCACAGATACGCAGTATTTT. The genes are TRBV24-1 and TRBJ2-3; D may match TRBD1 or TRBD2 (6 bases each). Trimming took off 4 bases at V and 2 bases at J, with 15 bases between the two ends. The V gene's germline CDR1 is KGHDR and CDR2 SFDVKD. There are 16 residues in the CDR3.

V gene TRBV20-1 combines with J gene TRBJ2-3; D gene unclear. The V gene's germline CDR1 is DFQATT and CDR2 SNEGSKA (reference sequence). The CDR3 contains 12 residues. The V end was cut by 0 bases, the J end by 5 bases, with 6 bases between. The CDR3 DNA is TGCAGTGCTAGAGATCAGAGAGATACGCAGTATTTT. This encodes CSARDQRDTQYF.

In its sample, this clonotype was seen a few times. A much larger clone is a single base away; this may be a read error. V is TRBV7-9 and J is TRBJ2-5; D gene ambiguous. Trimming removed 3 bases at V and 5 bases at J, with 4 bases between. This CDR3 comprises 11 residues. The germline V gene encodes CDR1 SEHNR and CDR2 FQNEAQ (reference sequence). CDR3 coding DNA: TGTGCCAGCAGCTTTATGGAGACCCAGTACTTC. This codes for CASSFMETQYF.

This clonotype was observed a handful of times. The chain joins TRBV25-1 to TRBJ2-4; D ambiguous. Germline CDR1 is MGHDK and CDR2 is SYGVNS. Deletions cut 4 bases from V and 1 base from J, with 11 bases between. CDR3 length: 15 residues. CDR3 DNA sequence: TGTGCCAGCAGTGGAAACAATGCGGCCAAAAACATTCAGTACTTC. Its translation: CASSGNNAAKNIQYF.

V usage is TRBV6-5 and J usage is TRBJ1-2, with a tentative D call TRBD1 (5 bases). From germline, CDR1 is MNHEY and CDR2 SVGAGI. There are 11 residues in the CDR3. With 1 base removed from V and 10 bases from J, the gap between germline ends came to 7 bases. The CDR3 DNA is TGTGCCAGCAGTTACTTGGGGGACTACACCTTC. Encoded protein: CASSYLGDYTF.

V is TRBV6-1 and J is TRBJ1-2; TRBD1 agrees at 10 bases. Per the germline V gene, CDR1 is MNHNS and CDR2 is SASEGT. The V and J ends lost 5 bases and 6 bases, in that order; junction bases with no gene match: 6. The CDR3 is 14 residues long. The CDR3 nucleotides read TGTGCCAGCAGTCTGGGACAGGGGTTAGATGGCTACACCTTC. The encoded protein is CASSLGQGLDGYTF.